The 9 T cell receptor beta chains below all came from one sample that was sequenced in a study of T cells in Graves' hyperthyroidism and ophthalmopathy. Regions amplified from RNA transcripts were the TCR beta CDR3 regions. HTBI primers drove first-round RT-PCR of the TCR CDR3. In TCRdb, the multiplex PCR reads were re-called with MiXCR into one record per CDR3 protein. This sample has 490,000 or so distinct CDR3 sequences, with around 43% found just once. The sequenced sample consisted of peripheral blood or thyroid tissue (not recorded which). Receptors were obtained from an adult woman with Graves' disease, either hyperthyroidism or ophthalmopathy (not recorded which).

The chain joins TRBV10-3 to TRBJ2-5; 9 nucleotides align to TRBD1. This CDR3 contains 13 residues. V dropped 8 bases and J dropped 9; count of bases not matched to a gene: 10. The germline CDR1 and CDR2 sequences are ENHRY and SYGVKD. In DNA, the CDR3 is TGTGCCATCTCAGGGACAGGGCCCTTGGCCCAGTACTTC. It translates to CAISGTGPLAQYF.

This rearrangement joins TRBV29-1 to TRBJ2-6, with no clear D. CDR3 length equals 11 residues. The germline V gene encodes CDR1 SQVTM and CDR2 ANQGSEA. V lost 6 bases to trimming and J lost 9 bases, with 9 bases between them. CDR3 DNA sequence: TGCAGCGTCGAAAGGGACAACGTCCTGACTTTC. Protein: CSVERDNVLTF.

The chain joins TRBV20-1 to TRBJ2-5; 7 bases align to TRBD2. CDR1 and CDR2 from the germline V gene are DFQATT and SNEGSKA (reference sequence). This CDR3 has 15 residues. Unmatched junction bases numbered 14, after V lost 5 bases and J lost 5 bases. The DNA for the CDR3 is TGCAGTGCTTCTAGGTACGGGAGGCTAGCGGAGACCCAGTACTTC. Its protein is CSASRYGRLAETQYF.

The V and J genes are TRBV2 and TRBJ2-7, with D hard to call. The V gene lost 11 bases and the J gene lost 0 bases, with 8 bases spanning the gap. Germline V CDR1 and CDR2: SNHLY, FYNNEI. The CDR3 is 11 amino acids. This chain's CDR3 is CAFRSSYEQYF. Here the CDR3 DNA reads TGTGCCTTCAGGAGCTCCTACGAGCAGTACTTC.

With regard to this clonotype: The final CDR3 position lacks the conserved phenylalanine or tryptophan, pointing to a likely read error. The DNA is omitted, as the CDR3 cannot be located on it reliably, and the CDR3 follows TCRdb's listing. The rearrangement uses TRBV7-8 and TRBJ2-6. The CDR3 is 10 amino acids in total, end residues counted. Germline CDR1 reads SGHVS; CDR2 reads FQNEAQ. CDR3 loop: CASSFSGSGT.

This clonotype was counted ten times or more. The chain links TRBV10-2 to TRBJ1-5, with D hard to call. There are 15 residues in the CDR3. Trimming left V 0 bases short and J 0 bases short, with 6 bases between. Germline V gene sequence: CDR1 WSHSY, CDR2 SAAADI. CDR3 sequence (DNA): TGCGCCAGCAGTGAGTCGACCTATAGCAATCAGCCCCAGCATTTT. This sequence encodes CASSESTYSNQPQHF.

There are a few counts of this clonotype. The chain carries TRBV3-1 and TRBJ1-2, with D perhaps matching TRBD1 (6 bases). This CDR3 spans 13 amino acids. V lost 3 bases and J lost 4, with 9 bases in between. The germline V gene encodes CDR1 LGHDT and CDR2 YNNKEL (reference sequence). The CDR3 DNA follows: TGTGCCAGCAGCCACGGACAGCGCTATGGCTACACCTTC. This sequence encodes CASSHGQRYGYTF.

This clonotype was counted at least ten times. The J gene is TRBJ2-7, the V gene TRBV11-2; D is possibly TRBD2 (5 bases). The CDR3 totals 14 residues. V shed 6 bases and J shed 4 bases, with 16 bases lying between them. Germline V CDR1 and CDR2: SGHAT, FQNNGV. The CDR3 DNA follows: TGTGCCAGCAGACGAGGGTACACGGTATACGAGCAGTACTTC. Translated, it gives CASRRGYTVYEQYF.

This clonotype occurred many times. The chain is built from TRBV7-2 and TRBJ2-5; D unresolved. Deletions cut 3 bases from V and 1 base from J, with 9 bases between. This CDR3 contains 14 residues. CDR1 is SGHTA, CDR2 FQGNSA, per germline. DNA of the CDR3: TGTGCCAGCAGCTTCAGTGGGATCCAAGAGACCCAGTACTTC. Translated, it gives CASSFSGIQETQYF.